Sequencing of this TCR beta chain was carried out in a study of blood T cell repertoires in COVID-19. The overall study: From T cells, B-cell-depleted T cells, or PBMCs came the material, which was cDNA or gDNA.

This CDR3 comprises 13 residues. V lost 3 bases and J lost 3, with 8 bases in between. Germline V gives CDR1 MNHEY, CDR2 SMNVEV (reference sequence). Some clones are missing from TCRdb's copy, which holds only in-frame ones; the method was immunoSEQ multiplex PCR. Found here are under 65,000 clones, 75% to 90% of them singletons; the top ten hold 1.3%. V and J are TRBV27 and TRBJ1-2, with D perhaps matching TRBD1 (6 bases). The sequence was obtained from a man aged 55 to 70 with acute or convalescent COVID-19. Specimen: peripheral blood. CDR3 amino acids: CASSFSGDYGYTF. CDR3 bases: TGTGCCAGCAGTTTCTCAGGGGACTATGGCTACACCTTC.